A single TCR beta chain is shown here with its context. cDNA libraries for TCR alpha and TCR beta, carrying sample barcodes and UMIs, came from 5'RACE with constant-segment primers. TCRdb ran MiXCR on the 5' RACE reads and lists one entry per CDR3 protein. In the table there are about 140,000 distinct CDR3 sequences, more than 13% of which are singletons. The junction had 8 bases not matched to a gene; V was cut back by 2 bases and J by 9 bases. The CDR3 has 17 residues. Germline loops: CDR1 MNHEY, CDR2 SVGEGT. This entry is derived from a study of T-cell memory formation after mild COVID-19. The wider study: The TCR clusters were mostly specific to one donor.

The sequenced sample consisted of PBMCs or a T cell subset sorted from them (not recorded which). The chain combines TRBV6-2 or TRBV6-3 with TRBJ2-1, with 15 bases matching TRBD2. This sequence was found in an adult woman who had mild COVID-19 (a few samples of this study predate the infection). Cell type and time point are not known. The CDR3 protein is CASSYGRTSGGAFEQFF. The DNA for the CDR3 is TGTGCCAGCAGTTACGGACGGACTAGCGGGGGGGCGTTTGAGCAGTTCTTC.